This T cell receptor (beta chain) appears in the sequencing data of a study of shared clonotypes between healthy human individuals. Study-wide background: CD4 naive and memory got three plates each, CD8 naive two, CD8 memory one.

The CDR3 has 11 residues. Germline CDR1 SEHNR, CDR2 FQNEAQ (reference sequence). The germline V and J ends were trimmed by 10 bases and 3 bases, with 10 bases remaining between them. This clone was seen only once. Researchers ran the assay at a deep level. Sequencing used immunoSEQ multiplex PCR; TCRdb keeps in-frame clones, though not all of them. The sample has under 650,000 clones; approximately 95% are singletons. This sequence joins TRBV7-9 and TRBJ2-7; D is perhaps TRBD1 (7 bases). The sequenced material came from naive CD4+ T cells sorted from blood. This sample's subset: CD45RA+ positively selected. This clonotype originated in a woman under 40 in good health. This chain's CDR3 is CATRDSYEQYF. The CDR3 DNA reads TGTGCCACGCGGGACAGCTACGAGCAGTACTTC. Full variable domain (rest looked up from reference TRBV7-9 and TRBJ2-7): DTGVSQNPRHKITKRGQNVTFRCDPISEHNRLYWYRQTLGQGPEFLTYFQNEAQLEKSRLLSDRFSAERPKGSFSTLEIQRTEQGDSAMYLCATRDSYEQYFGPGTRLTVT.